The rows below give T cell receptor beta chains drawn from one sample of a study of blood T cell repertoires in COVID-19. Data came from immunoSEQ multiplex PCR; TCRdb stores just in-frame clones and leaves some out. Of 60,000 to 85,000 clones in the sample, 70% to 90% were seen once. The sequencing input was peripheral blood. Receptors originate from a woman between 50 and 59 years old with COVID-19, enrolled during active disease. CDR3s include the opening cysteine and the closing phenylalanine or tryptophan. The D gene is left open where the match is weak. Expanded clones get a size class; other rows say once, few or many, or leave the size out.

TRBV21-1	-	-	TRBJ2-1	TGTGCCAGCAGCAAAGTTGGGGGGTCTAGGTTCGGTGAGCAGTTCTTC	CASSKVGGSRFGEQFF
TRBV27	-	-	TRBJ2-5	TGTGCCCCGAAGTTGAGGCACATCCCCCAGTACTTC	CAPKLRHIPQYF
TRBV9	once	TRBD2	TRBJ2-7	TGTGCCAGCAGCGTTGGACTAGCGGGAGTCCACGAGCAGTACTTC	CASSVGLAGVHEQYF
TRBV28	-	-	TRBJ2-7	TGTGCCAGCAGTTACCCCGGGAACTACGAGCAGTACTTC	CASSYPGNYEQYF
TRBV11-2	-	-	TRBJ2-7	TGTGCCAGCAGCAGACTCCAGGGGACCTACGAGCAGTACTTC	CASSRLQGTYEQYF
TRBV11-3	once	TRBD2	TRBJ2-1	TGTGCCAGCAGCTTTAGCGGGAGGTCAGTCAATGAGCAGTTCTTC	CASSFSGRSVNEQFF
TRBV6-2/TRBV6-3	-	-	TRBJ1-2	TGTGCCAGCAGCCCCCCGGGGATTCTGGGGGGCTATGGCTACACCTTC	CASSPPGILGGYGYTF
TRBV21-1	-	-	TRBJ2-7	TGTGCCAGCAGCAAGAATTGGACAGGGGAATCTGAGGAGCAGTACTTC	CASSKNWTGESEEQYF
TRBV2	-	TRBD1	TRBJ1-6	TGTGCCAGCAGCACAGGGGTCTATAATTCACCCCTCCACTTT	CASSTGVYNSPLHF
TRBV19	-	TRBD2	TRBJ2-5	TGTGCCAGTAGTATAGGTCTAGCGGGCGAGGGCGGAGGAGAGACCCAGTACTTC	CASSIGLAGEGGGETQYF
TRBV7-9	-	-	TRBJ2-5	TGTGCCAGCAGCTTAGAAGTTCGGGAGACCCAGTACTTC	CASSLEVRETQYF
TRBV5-1	-	TRBD1	TRBJ1-5	TGCGCCAGCAGCCCGGGACAGGGAGTCCAGCCCCAGCATTTT	CASSPGQGVQPQHF
TRBV30	-	TRBD1	TRBJ1-4	TGTGCCTGGAGCGACGACAGGGGTGAAAAACTGTTTTTT	CAWSDDRGEKLFF
TRBV14	-	-	TRBJ2-2	TGTGCCAGCAGCCAAGATAATAGGAACACCGGGGAGCTGTTTTTT	CASSQDNRNTGELFF
TRBV3-1/TRBV3-2	-	-	TRBJ2-2	TGTGCCAGCAGCCCTTTAGGGGGCGGGGAGCTGTTTTTT	CASSPLGGGELFF
TRBV11-2	-	-	TRBJ2-3	TGTGCCAGCAGAATCGCAGATACGCAGTATTTT	CASRIADTQYF
TRBV2	-	TRBD2	TRBJ2-1	TGTGCCAGCAGTGAGATAGCGGGAGCAATTAATGAGCAGTTCTTC	CASSEIAGAINEQFF
TRBV14	few	-	TRBJ2-2	TGTGCCAGCAGCCAAGTGGGACTGTACACCGGGGAGCTGTTTTTT	CASSQVGLYTGELFF
TRBV19	-	-	TRBJ2-2	TGTGCCTGCCACAGGGGGGGAGAAACCGGGGAGCTGTTTTTT	CACHRGGETGELFF
TRBV3-1/TRBV3-2	-	-	TRBJ1-1	TGTGCCAGCAGCCCTCGTACAGGGTACACTGAAGCTTTCTTT	CASSPRTGYTEAFF
TRBV9	-	-	TRBJ2-3	TGTGCCAGCAAGGTACAGGACTACACAGATACGCAGTATTTT	CASKVQDYTDTQYF
TRBV5-4	once	-	TRBJ1-2	TGTGCCAGCAGCTTGGCCGGGGGGGGAGATTATAACGGCTACACCTTC	CASSLAGGGDYNGYTF
TRBV13	few	TRBD1	TRBJ1-6	TGTGCCAGCAGCCTCGACAGGGGCCCTAATTCACCCCTCCACTTT	CASSLDRGPNSPLHF
TRBV21-1	once	-	TRBJ2-1	TGTGCCAGCAGCAACGACGGCGGGAGTTCCGACGCGGGATCCTACAATGAGCAGTTCTTC	CASSNDGGSSDAGSYNEQFF
TRBV4-2	-	TRBD2	TRBJ2-7	TGTGCCAGCAGCCAGAGGACTAGCGAGTCCTACGAGCAGTACTTC	CASSQRTSESYEQYF
TRBV27	-	TRBD2	TRBJ2-7	TGTGCCAGCAGCCGCGTCAGGACTAGCGATTTATACGAGCAGTACTTC	CASSRVRTSDLYEQYF
TRBV13	-	-	TRBJ2-1	TGTGCCAGCAGCTTAAATCCTAGAGGATATGAGCAGTTCTTC	CASSLNPRGYEQFF
TRBV28	once	TRBD1	TRBJ2-7	TGTGCCAGCAGTACCGGGACAGGGGGGTACGAGCAGTACTTC	CASSTGTGGYEQYF
TRBV27	-	TRBD2	TRBJ2-1	TGTGCTACCAGGTCTAGCGGGAGGAATGAGCAGTTCTTC	CATRSSGRNEQFF
TRBV4-1	few	TRBD2	TRBJ2-1	TGCGCCAGCAGCCAAGTCATAGGGCTAGCGGGAGACAATGAGCAGTTCTTC	CASSQVIGLAGDNEQFF
TRBV14	-	-	TRBJ2-7	TGTGCCAGCAGCCACCTAATAAACTACGAGCAGTACTTC	CASSHLINYEQYF
TRBV7-2	once	-	TRBJ2-5	TGTGCCAGCAGCTTATCGGAGGGGACCCAGTACTTC	CASSLSEGTQYF
TRBV13	once	TRBD1	TRBJ2-2	TGTGCCAGCAGACCGCGACAGGGGAGGAACACCGGGGAGCTGTTTTTT	CASRPRQGRNTGELFF
TRBV30	-	TRBD2	TRBJ2-1	TGTGCCTGGACAAAACTAGCGGGAGGGCCGAGTGAGCAGTTCTTC	CAWTKLAGGPSEQFF
TRBV6-5	-	-	TRBJ2-1	TGTGCCAGCAGTTACCAATCAGGGCACCCCTACAATGAGCAGTTCTTC	CASSYQSGHPYNEQFF
TRBV30	-	-	TRBJ1-6	TGTGCCTGGAGCCGGTCTTCCAATAATTCACCCCTCCACTTT	CAWSRSSNNSPLHF
TRBV12-3/TRBV12-4	-	-	TRBJ2-7	TGTGCCAGCAGGCCCGGGAGCTCCTACGAGCAGTACTTC	CASRPGSSYEQYF
TRBV7-2	-	TRBD1	TRBJ1-5	TGTGCCAGCAGCCCTGGACAGGTTCATCAGCCCCAGCATTTT	CASSPGQVHQPQHF
TRBV19	-	TRBD2	TRBJ2-2	TGTGCCAGTAGAAAACGGGAGGCCGGGGAGCTGTTTTTT	CASRKREAGELFF
TRBV18	-	-	TRBJ1-3	TGTGCCAGCTCACTCGGGCAGGGGTCAAACTCTGGAAACACCATATATTTT	CASSLGQGSNSGNTIYF
TRBV5-6	-	TRBD2	TRBJ2-7	TGTGCCAGCAGCTTGGTGGGAGGGCCCTCCTACGAGCAGTACTTC	CASSLVGGPSYEQYF
TRBV5-6	-	-	TRBJ2-3	TGTGCCAGCAGCTTTACAGGCGCGGGAACAGATACGCAGTATTTT	CASSFTGAGTDTQYF
TRBV3-1/TRBV3-2	-	TRBD1	TRBJ2-7	TGTGCCAGCAGCCAAGATTTTGGGACAGTATCCTACGAGCAGTACTTC	CASSQDFGTVSYEQYF
TRBV6-6	-	-	TRBJ1-5	TGTGCCAGCAGCGGAGGAGGCTATAGCAATCAGCCCCAGCATTTT	CASSGGGYSNQPQHF
TRBV28	-	-	TRBJ1-5	TGTGCCAGCAGTTTCAACAGGGTCAATCAGCCCCAGCATTTT	CASSFNRVNQPQHF
TRBV9	-	TRBD1	TRBJ2-7	TGTGCCAGCAGCAAACGACAGGGAACCGAGCAGTACTTC	CASSKRQGTEQYF
TRBV15	-	-	TRBJ2-7	TGTGCCACCAGCGCTAGAGGCAGGGATGACGAGCAGTACTTC	CATSARGRDDEQYF
TRBV11-2	-	-	TRBJ2-7	TGTGCCAGCAGCTCTAGGGGTTACGAGCAGTACTTC	CASSSRGYEQYF
TRBV29-1	-	-	TRBJ2-3	TGCAGCGTTGCGAAGGGAGTGGGCACAGATACGCAGTATTTT	CSVAKGVGTDTQYF
TRBV2	-	-	TRBJ2-7	TGTGCCAGCGAATTCACAGGGAAACGGTACGAGCAGTACTTC	CASEFTGKRYEQYF